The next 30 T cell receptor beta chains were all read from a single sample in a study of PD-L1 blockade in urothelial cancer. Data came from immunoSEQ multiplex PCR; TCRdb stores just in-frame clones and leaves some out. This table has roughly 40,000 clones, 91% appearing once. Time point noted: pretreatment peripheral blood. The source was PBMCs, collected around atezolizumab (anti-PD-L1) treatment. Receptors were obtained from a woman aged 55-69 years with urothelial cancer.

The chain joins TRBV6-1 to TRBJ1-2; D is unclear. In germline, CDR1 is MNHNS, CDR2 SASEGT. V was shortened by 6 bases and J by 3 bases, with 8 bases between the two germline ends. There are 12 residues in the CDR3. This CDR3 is CASSYRDYGYTF. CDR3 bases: TGTGCCAGCAGCTACCGAGACTATGGCTACACCTTC.

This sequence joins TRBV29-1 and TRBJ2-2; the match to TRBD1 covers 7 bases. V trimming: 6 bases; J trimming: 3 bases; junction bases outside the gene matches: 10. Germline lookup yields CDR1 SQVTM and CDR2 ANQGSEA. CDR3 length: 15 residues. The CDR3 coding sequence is TGCAGCGTCGGCGACAGGGCGGACTACACCGGGGAGCTGTTTTTT. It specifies CSVGDRADYTGELFF.

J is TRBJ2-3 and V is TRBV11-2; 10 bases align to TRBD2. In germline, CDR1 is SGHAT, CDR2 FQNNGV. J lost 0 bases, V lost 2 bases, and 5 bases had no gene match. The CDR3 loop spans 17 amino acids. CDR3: CASSLRPSGGSTDTQYF. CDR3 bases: TGTGCCAGCAGCTTACGGCCTAGCGGGGGAAGCACAGATACGCAGTATTTT.

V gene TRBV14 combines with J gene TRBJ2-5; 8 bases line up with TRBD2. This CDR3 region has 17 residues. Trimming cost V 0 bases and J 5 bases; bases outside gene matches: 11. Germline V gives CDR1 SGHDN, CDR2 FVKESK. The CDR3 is CASSQEFSGGPRETQYF. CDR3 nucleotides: TGTGCCAGCAGCCAAGAATTTTCGGGAGGGCCTAGGGAGACCCAGTACTTC.

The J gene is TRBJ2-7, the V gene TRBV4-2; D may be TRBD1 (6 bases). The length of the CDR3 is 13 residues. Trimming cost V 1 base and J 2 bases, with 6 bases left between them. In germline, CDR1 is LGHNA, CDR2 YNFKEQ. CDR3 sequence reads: CASSQGQAYEQYF. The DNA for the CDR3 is TGTGCCAGCAGCCAAGGACAGGCCTACGAGCAGTACTTC.

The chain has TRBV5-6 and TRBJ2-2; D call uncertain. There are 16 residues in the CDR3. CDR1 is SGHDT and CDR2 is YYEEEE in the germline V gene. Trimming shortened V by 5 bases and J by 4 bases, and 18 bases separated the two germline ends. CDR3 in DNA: TGTGCCAGCAGTCAAACCGCAGGCGTTGGCACCGGGGAGCTGTTTTTT. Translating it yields CASSQTAGVGTGELFF.

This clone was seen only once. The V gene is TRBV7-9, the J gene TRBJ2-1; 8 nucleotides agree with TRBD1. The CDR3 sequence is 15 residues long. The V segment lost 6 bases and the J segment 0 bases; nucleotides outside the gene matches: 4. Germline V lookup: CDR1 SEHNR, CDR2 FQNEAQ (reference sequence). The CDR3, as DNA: TGTGCCAGCAGATATGGACAGGGCTCCTACAATGAGCAGTTCTTC. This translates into CASRYGQGSYNEQFF.

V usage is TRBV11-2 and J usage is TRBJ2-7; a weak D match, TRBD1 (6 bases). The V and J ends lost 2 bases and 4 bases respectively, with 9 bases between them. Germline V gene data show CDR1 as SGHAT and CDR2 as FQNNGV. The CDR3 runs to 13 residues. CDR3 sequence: CASSLTQGYEQYF. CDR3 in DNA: TGTGCCAGCAGCTTAACACAGGGTTACGAGCAGTACTTC. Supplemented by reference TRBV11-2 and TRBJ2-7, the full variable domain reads EAGVAQSPRYKIIEKRQSVAFWCNPISGHATLYWYQQILGQGPKLLIQFQNNGVVDDSQLPKDRFSAERLKGVDSTLKIQPAKLEDSAVYLCASSLTQGYEQYFGPGTRLTVT.

CDR3 amino acids: CASSRASGRTGGYEQYF. CDR3 nucleotides: TGTGCCAGCAGTCGAGCGTCCGGTAGGACGGGAGGCTACGAGCAGTACTTC. The rearrangement uses TRBV27 and TRBJ2-7; 7 nucleotides agree with TRBD2. The V and J ends lost 5 bases and 3 bases, in that order; junction bases with no gene match: 16. The CDR3 is 17 amino acids. Per the germline V gene, CDR1 is MNHEY and CDR2 is SMNVEV (reference sequence).

CDR3 residues: CASSPGLAGGETQYF. The CDR3 nucleotides read TGTGCCAGCAGTCCCGGACTAGCGGGAGGGGAGACCCAGTACTTC. The chain employs TRBV6-5 and TRBJ2-5; TRBD2 matches 15 bases. Trimming removed 5 bases from V and 5 bases from J; junction bases left unmatched: 3. The germline gives CDR1 MNHEY, CDR2 SVGAGI. The CDR3 covers 15 residues.

The CDR3 protein is CASSERQGVPTDTQYF. As DNA, the CDR3 is TGTGCCAGCAGTGAAAGGCAGGGGGTCCCCACAGATACGCAGTATTTT. The chain links TRBV25-1 to TRBJ2-3, with TRBD1 matching 7 bases. The CDR3 length is 16 residues. The V segment lost 2 bases and the J segment 2 bases; nucleotides outside the gene matches: 7. The germline V gene has CDR1 MGHDK and CDR2 SYGVNS.

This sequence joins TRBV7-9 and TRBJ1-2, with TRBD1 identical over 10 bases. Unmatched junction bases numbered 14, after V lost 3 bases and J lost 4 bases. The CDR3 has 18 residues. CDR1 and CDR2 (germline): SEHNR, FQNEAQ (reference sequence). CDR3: CASSLGGGQGSGFYGYTF. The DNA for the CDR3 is TGTGCCAGCAGCTTGGGGGGGGGACAGGGGTCCGGCTTCTATGGCTACACCTTC.

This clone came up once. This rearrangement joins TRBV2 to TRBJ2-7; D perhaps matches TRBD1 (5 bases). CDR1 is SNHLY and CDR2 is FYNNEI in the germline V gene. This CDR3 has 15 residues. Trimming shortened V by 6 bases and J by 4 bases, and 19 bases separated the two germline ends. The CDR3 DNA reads TGTGCCAGCAGGTATACAGGTTCGCTTAATTACGAGCAGTACTTC. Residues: CASRYTGSLNYEQYF.

The CDR3 spells CASSLWTGNTEAFF. CDR3 nucleotides: TGTGCCAGCAGCTTATGGACAGGGAACACTGAAGCTTTCTTT. This chain connects TRBV7-2 to TRBJ1-1; 7 bases are a match to TRBD1. Germline V CDR1 and CDR2: SGHTA, FQGNSA. There are 14 residues in the CDR3. The V segment lost 2 bases and the J segment 1 base; nucleotides outside the gene matches: 1.

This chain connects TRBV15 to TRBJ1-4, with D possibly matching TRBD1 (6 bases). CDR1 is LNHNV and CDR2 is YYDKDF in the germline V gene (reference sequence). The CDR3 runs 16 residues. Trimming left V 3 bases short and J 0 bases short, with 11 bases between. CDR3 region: CATSRARGTTNEKLFF. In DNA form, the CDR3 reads TGTGCCACCAGCAGGGCGAGGGGGACAACTAATGAAAAACTGTTTTTT.

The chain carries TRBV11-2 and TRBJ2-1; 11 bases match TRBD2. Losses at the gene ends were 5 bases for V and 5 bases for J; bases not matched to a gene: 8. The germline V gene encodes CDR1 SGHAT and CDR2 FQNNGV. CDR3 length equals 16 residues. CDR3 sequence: CASSLRLAGLNNEQFF. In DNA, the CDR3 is TGTGCCAGCAGCCTTAGACTAGCGGGACTAAACAATGAGCAGTTCTTC.

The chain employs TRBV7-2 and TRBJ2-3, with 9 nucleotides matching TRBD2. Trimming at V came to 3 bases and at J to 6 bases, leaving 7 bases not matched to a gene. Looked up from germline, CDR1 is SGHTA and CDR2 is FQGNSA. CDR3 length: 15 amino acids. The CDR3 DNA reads TGTGCCAGCAGCTTTTTAGCGGGAGCACCCGATACGCAGTATTTT. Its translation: CASSFLAGAPDTQYF.

CDR3 DNA sequence: TGTGCCAGCAGCCGATCGTTGACTGGCACAGATACGCAGTATTTT. Translation gives CASSRSLTGTDTQYF. The chain uses TRBV14 and TRBJ2-3; D is unresolved. Germline CDR1 reads SGHDN; CDR2 reads FVKESK. CDR3 length equals 15 residues. Trimming left V 4 bases short and J 1 base short, with 12 bases between.

The CDR3 spells CASSLGGRITRYGVAVVDTQYF. CDR3 bases: TGTGCCAGCAGCCTAGGAGGAAGAATAACTCGATACGGGGTGGCTGTGGTCGATACGCAGTATTTT. The chain couples TRBV27 to TRBJ2-3, with D perhaps matching TRBD2 (5 bases). The CDR3 spans 22 residues. V lost 6 bases, J lost 6 bases, and 40 bases lay in between. In germline, CDR1 is MNHEY, CDR2 SMNVEV (reference sequence).

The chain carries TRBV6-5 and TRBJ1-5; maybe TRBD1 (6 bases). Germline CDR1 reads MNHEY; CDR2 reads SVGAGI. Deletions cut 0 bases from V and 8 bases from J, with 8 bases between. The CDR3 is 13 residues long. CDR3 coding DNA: TGTGCCAGCAGTTACTCAACAGGGAAGCCCCAGCATTTT. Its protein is CASSYSTGKPQHF.

The CDR3 loop reads CASARGDSSRKQYF. CDR3 nucleotide sequence: TGTGCCAGCGCACGTGGGGACTCTTCTCGTAAGCAGTACTTC. The chain employs TRBV28 and TRBJ2-7, with a possible D match to TRBD2 (6 bases). Trimming pared 8 bases from V and 8 bases from J, leaving 22 bases between. There are 14 residues in the CDR3. CDR1 is MDHEN and CDR2 is SYDVKM in the germline V gene.

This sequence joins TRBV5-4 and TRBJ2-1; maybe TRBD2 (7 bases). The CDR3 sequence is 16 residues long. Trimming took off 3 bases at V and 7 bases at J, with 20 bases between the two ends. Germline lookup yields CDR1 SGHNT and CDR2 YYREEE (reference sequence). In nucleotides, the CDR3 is TGTGCCAGCAGCTCCGGAGGGAGGGGGGGCACAAATGAGCAGTTCTTC. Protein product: CASSSGGRGGTNEQFF.

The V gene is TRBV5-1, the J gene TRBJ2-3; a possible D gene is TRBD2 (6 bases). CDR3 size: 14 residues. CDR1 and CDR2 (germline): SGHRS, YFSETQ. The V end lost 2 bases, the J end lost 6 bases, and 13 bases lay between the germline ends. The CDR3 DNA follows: TGCGCCAGCAGCTTATGGGGGGTCACGGATACGCAGTATTTT. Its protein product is CASSLWGVTDTQYF.

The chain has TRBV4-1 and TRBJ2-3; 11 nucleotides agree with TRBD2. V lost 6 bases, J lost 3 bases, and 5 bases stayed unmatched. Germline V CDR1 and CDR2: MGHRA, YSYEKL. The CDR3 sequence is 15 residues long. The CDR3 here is CASRQLAGVTDTQYF. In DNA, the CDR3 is TGCGCCAGCAGACAACTAGCGGGAGTTACAGATACGCAGTATTTT.

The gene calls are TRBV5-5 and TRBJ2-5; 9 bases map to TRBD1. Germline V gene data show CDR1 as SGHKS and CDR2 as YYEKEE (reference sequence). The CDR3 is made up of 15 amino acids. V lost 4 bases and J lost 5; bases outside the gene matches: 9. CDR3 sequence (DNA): TGTGCCAGCAGCCTCCCGGGACAGGGTGGGGAGACCCAGTACTTC. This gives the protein CASSLPGQGGETQYF.

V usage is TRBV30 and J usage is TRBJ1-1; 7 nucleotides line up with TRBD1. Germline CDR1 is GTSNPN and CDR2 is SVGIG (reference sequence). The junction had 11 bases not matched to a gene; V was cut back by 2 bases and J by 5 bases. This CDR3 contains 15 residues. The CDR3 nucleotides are TGTGCCTGGAGTCGAATCAGGGGGATGGGGACTGAAGCTTTCTTT. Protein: CAWSRIRGMGTEAFF.

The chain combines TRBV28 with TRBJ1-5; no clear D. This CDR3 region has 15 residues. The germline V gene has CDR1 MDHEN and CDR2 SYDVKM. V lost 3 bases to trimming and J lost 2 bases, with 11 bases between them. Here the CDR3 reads CASSFSLFGNQPQHF. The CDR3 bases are TGTGCCAGCAGTTTTAGTCTATTCGGCAATCAGCCCCAGCATTTT.

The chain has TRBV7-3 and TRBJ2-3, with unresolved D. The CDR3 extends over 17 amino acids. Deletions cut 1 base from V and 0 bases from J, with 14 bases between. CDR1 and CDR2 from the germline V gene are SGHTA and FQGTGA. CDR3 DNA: TGTGCCAGCAGCTTAAAGGTAGTCCGAGGTAGCACAGATACGCAGTATTTT. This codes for CASSLKVVRGSTDTQYF. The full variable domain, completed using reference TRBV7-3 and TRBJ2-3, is GAGVSQTPSNKVTEKGKYVELRCDPISGHTALYWYRQSLGQGPEFLIYFQGTGAADDSGLPNDRFFAVRPEGSVSTLKIQRTERGDSAVYLCASSLKVVRGSTDTQYFGPGTRLTVL.

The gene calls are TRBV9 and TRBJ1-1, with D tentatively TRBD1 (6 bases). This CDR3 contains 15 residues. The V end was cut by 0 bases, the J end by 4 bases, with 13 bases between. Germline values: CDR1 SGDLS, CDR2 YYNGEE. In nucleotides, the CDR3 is TGTGCCAGCAGCGTAGGCCACAGGGCGGGCACTGAAGCTTTCTTT. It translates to CASSVGHRAGTEAFF.

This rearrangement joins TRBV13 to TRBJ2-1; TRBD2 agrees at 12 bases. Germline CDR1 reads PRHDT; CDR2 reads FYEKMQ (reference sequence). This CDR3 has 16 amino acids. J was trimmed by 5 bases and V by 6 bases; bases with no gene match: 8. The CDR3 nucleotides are TGTGCCAGCAGGCCCCGACTAGCGGGAGACAACAATGAGCAGTTCTTC. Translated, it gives CASRPRLAGDNNEQFF.